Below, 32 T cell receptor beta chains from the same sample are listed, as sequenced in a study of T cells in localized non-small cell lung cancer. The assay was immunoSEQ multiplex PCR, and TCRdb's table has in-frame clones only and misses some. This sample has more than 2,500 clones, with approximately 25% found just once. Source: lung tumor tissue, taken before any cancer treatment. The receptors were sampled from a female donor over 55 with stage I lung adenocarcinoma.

The DNA of the CDR3 is TGTGCCAGCAGCGTAGGAAATAGCGGGGCGGGGGCCGAGCAGTACTTC. This encodes CASSVGNSGAGAEQYF. The gene calls are TRBV9 and TRBJ2-7; 8 bases map to TRBD2. Unmatched junction bases numbered 11, after V lost 0 bases and J lost 6 bases. The CDR3 is 16 residues long. CDR1 is SGDLS and CDR2 is YYNGEE in the germline V gene.

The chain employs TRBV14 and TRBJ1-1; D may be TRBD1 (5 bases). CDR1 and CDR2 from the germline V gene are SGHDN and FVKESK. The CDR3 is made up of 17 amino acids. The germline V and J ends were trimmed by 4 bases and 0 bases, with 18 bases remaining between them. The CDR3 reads CASSPTDSWVMNTEAFF. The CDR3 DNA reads TGTGCCAGCAGCCCTACCGACAGTTGGGTGATGAACACTGAAGCTTTCTTT.

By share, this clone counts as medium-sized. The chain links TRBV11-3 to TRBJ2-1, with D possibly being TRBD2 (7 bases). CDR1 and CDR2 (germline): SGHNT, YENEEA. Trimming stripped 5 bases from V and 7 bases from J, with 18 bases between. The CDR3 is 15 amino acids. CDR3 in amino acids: CASSPGGGIGNEQFF. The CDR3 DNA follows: TGTGCCAGCAGCCCAGGCGGGGGCATAGGTAATGAGCAGTTCTTC.

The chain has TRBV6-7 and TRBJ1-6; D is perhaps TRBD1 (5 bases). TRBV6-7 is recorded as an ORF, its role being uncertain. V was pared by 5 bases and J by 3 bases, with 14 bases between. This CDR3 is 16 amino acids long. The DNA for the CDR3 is TGTGCCAGCAGTGAATGGGGACTCCGCTATAATTCACCCCTCCACTTT. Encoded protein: CASSEWGLRYNSPLHF.

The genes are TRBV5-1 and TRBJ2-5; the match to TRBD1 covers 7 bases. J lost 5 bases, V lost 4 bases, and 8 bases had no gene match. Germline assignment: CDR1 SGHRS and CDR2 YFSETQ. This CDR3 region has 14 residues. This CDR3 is CASSTQGFGETQYF. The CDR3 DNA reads TGCGCCAGCAGCACACAGGGGTTCGGCGAGACCCAGTACTTC.

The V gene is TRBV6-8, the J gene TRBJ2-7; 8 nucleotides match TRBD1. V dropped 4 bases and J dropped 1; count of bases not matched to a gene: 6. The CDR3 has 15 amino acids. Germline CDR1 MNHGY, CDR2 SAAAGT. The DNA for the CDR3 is TGTGCCAGCAGTTCGCCCCGGACAGGGTCCTACGAGCAGTACTTC. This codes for CASSSPRTGSYEQYF.

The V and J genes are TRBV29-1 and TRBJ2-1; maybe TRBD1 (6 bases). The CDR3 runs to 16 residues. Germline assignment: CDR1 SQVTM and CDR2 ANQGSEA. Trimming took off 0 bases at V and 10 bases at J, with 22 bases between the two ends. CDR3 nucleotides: TGCAGCGTTGAAGATCTAGGGACATTCCCAAACGGGGAGCAGTTCTTC. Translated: CSVEDLGTFPNGEQFF.

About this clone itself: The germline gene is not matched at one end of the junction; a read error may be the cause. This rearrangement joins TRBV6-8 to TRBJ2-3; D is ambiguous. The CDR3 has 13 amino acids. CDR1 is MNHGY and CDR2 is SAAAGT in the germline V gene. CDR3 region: CTSSYPNTDTQYF. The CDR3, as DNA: TGTACCAGCAGTTACCCGAACACAGATACGCAGTATTTT.

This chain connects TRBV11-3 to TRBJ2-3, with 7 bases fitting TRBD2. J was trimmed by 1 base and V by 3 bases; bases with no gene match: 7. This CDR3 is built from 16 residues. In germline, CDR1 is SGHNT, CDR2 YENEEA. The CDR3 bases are TGTGCCAGCAGCTTGTCCGGGAGGAGGGGCACAGATACGCAGTATTTT. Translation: CASSLSGRRGTDTQYF.

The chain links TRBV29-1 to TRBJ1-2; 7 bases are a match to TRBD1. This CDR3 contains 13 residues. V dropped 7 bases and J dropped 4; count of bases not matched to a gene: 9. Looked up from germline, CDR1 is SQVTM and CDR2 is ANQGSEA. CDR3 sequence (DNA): TGCAGCGCCCAAGGCGACAGGGCCTATGGCTACACCTTC. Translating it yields CSAQGDRAYGYTF.

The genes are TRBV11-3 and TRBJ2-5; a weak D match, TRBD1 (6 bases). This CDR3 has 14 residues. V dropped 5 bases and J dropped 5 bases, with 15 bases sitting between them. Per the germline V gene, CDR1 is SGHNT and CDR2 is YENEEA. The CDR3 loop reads CASSVRGGRETQYF. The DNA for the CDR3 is TGTGCCAGCAGCGTCCGAGGGGGAAGGGAGACCCAGTACTTC.

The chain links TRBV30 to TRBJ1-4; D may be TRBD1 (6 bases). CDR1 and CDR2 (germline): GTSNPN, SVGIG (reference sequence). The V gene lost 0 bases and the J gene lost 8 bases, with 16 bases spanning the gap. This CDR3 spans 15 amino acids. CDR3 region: CAWSVPTGGVEKLFF. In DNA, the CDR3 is TGTGCCTGGAGTGTACCGACAGGAGGAGTCGAAAAACTGTTTTTT.

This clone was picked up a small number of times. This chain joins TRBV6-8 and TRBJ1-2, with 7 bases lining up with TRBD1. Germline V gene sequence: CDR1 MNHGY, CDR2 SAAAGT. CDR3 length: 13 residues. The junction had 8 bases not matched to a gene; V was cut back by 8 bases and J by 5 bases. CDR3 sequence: CASRPGQRYGYTF. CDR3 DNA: TGTGCCAGCCGGCCGGGACAGAGGTATGGCTACACCTTC.

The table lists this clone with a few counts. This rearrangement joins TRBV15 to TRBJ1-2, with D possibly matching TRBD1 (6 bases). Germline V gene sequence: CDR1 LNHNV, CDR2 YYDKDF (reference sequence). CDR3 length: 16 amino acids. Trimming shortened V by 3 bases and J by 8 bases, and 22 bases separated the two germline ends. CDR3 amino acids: CATSSSISTGYRGYTF. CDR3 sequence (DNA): TGTGCCACCAGCAGCTCTATATCAACAGGGTATCGGGGCTACACCTTC.

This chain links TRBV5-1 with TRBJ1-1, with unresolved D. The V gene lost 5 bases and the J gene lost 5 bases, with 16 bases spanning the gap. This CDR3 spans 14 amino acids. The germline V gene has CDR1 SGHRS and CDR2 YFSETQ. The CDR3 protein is CASSSTASYTEAFF. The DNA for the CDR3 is TGCGCCAGCAGTTCGACGGCTTCTTATACTGAAGCTTTCTTT. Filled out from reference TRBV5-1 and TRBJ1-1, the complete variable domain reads KAGVTQTPRYLIKTRGQQVTLSCSPISGHRSVSWYQQTPGQGLQFLFEYFSETQRNKGNFPGRFSGRQFSNSRSEMNVSTLELGDSALYLCASSSTASYTEAFFGQGTRLTVV.

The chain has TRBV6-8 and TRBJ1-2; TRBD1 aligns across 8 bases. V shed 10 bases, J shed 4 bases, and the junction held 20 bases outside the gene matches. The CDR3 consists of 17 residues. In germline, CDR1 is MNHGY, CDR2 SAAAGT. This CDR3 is CAISSPGQAHSLYGYTF. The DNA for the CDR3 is TGTGCCATCTCATCCCCGGGACAGGCCCACTCCCTCTATGGCTACACCTTC.

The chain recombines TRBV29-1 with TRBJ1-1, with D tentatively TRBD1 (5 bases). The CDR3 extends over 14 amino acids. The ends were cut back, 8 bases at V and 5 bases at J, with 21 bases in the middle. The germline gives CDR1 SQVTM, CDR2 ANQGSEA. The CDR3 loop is CSISMDSGRTEAFF. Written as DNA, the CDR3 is TGCAGCATTAGCATGGACTCGGGGCGTACTGAAGCTTTCTTT.

CDR3 protein: CASSVRQAYNLNEQFF. DNA of the CDR3: TGCGCCAGTTCCGTTCGGCAGGCCTACAACCTCAATGAGCAGTTCTTC. J is TRBJ2-1 and V is TRBV10-2; unclear D gene. The V gene's germline CDR1 is WSHSY and CDR2 SAAADI. The CDR3 has 16 residues. V was trimmed by 9 bases and J by 6 bases, leaving 24 bases between them.

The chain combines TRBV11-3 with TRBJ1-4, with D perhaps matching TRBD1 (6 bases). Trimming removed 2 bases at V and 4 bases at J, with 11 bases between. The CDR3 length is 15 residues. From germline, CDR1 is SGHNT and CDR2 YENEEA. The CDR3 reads CASSLLTGRNEKLFF. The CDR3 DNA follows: TGTGCCAGCAGCTTACTGACAGGCCGTAATGAAAAACTGTTTTTT.

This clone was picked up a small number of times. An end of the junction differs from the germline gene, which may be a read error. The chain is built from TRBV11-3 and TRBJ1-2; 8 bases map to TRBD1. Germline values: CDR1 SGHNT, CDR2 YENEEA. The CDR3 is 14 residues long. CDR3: CASRLGTGTYGYTF. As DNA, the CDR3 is TGTGCCAGCAGGTTAGGGACAGGAACCTATGGCTACACCTTC.

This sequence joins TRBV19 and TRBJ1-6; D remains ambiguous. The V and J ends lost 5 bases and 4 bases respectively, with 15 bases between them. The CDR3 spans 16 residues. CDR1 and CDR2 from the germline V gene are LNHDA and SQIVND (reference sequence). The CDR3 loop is CASSDTSLPYNSPLHF. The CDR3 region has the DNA TGTGCCAGTAGTGATACCAGTCTTCCATATAATTCACCCCTCCACTTT. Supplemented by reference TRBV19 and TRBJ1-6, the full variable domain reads DGGITQSPKYLFRKEGQNVTLSCEQNLNHDAMYWYRQDPGQGLRLIYYSQIVNDFQKGDIAEGYSVSREKKESFPLTVTSAQKNPTAFYLCASSDTSLPYNSPLHFGNGTRLTVT.

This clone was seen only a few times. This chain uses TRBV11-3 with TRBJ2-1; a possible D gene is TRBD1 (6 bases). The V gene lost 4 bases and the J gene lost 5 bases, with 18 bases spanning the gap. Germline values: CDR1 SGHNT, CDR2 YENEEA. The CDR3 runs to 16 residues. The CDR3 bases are TGTGCCAGCAGCTCGGGACCCCGGGACATAGACAATGAGCAGTTCTTC. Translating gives CASSSGPRDIDNEQFF.

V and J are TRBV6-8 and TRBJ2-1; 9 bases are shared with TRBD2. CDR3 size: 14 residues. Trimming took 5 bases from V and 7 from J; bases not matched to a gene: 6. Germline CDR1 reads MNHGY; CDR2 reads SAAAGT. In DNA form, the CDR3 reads TGTGCCAGCAGTGAGCGGGGGGAGAAAAATGAGCAGTTCTTC. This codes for CASSERGEKNEQFF.

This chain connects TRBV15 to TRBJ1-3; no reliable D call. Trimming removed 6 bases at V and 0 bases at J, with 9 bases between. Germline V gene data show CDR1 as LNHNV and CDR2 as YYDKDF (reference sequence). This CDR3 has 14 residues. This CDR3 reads CATRGPFSGNTIYF. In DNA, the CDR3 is TGTGCCACCAGGGGTCCCTTCTCTGGAAACACCATATATTTT.

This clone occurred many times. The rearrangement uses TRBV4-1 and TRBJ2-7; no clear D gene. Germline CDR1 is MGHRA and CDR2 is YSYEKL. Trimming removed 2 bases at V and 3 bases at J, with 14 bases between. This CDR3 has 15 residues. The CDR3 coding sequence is TGCGCCAGCAGCCAAACGACCGCGCTTAACTACGAGCAGTACTTC. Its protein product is CASSQTTALNYEQYF.

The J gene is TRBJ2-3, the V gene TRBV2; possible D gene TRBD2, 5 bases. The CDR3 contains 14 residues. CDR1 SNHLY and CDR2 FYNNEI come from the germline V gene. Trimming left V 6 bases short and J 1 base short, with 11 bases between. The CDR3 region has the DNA TGTGCCAGCAGGGGAGCGGACCGCACAGATACGCAGTATTTT. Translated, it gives CASRGADRTDTQYF.

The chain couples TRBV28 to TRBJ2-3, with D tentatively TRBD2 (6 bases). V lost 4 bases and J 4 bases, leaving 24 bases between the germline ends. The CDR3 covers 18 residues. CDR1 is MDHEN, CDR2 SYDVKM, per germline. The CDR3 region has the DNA TGTGCCAGCAGTTCCCCGGGATCGGGAGTATCCTTTTCAGATACGCAGTATTTT. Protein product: CASSSPGSGVSFSDTQYF. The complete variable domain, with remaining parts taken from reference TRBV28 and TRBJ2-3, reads DVKVTQSSRYLVKRTGEKVFLECVQDMDHENMFWYRQDPGLGLRLIYFSYDVKMKEKGDIPEGYSVSREKKERFSLILESASTNQTSMYLCASSSPGSGVSFSDTQYFGPGTRLTVL.

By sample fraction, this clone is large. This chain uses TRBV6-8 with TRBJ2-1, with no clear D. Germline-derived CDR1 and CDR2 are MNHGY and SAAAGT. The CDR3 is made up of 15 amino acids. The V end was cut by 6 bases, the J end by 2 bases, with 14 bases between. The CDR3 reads CASSPLGQAYNEQFF. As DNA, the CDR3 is TGTGCCAGCAGCCCCCTCGGGCAGGCCTACAATGAGCAGTTCTTC.

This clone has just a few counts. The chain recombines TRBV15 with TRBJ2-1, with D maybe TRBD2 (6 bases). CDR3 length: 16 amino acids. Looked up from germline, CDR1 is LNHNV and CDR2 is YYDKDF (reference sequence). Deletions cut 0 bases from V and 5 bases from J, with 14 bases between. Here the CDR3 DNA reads TGTGCCACCAGCAGAGATAGTGGAGGAGGGGACAATGAGCAGTTCTTC. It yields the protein CATSRDSGGGDNEQFF.

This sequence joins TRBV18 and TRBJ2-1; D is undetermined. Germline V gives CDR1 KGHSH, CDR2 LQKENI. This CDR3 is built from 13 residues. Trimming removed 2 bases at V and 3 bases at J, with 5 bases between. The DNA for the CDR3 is TGTGCCAGCTCACCATTGCACTACAATGAGCAGTTCTTC. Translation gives CASSPLHYNEQFF.

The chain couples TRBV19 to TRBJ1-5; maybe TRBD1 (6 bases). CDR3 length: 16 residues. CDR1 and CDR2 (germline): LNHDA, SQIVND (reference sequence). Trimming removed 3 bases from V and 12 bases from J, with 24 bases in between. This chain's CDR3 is CASSMTGGGTPSVQHF. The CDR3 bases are TGTGCCAGTAGTATGACGGGGGGCGGAACCCCGTCTGTCCAGCATTTT.

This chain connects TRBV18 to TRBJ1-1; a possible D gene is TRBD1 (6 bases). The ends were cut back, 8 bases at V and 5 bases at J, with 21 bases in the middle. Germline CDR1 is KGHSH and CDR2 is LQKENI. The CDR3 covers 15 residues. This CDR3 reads CASHRGGGPGTEAFF. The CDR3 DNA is TGTGCCAGCCACCGCGGGGGGGGCCCAGGGACTGAAGCTTTCTTT.